These T cell receptor beta chains were read from a single sample in a study of blood T cell repertoires in COVID-19. Profiled with immunoSEQ multiplex PCR; TCRdb holds only in-frame clones, not every one. The profile shows about 240,000 clones, 85% to 90% of them singletons. What was sequenced was peripheral blood. The receptors shown here come from a woman in her seventies with active or convalescent COVID-19. Each CDR3 is given with its conserved first and last residue. The D gene is left open where the match is weak. Part of the rows lack a size; the others show once, few, many or a class for expanded clones.

size: few
D: NA
J: TRBJ1-1
V: TRBV12-3/TRBV12-4
DNA: TGTGCCAGCAGTACGCGAGTCTCTGAAGCTTTCTTT
CDR3: CASSTRVSEAFF

size: NA
D: NA
J: TRBJ1-1
V: TRBV19
DNA: TGTGCCAGTAGTACCCGACAAAACACTGAAGCTTTCTTT
CDR3: CASSTRQNTEAFF

size: NA
D: NA
J: TRBJ1-2
V: TRBV19
DNA: TGTGCCAGTAGTTGGACATCGGAGAGTGGCTACACCTTC
CDR3: CASSWTSESGYTF

size: NA
D: TRBD2
J: TRBJ2-3
V: TRBV19
DNA: TGTGCCAGTAGTATAGATATGACTAGCGGGGGGGCCCCAGATACGCAGTATTTT
CDR3: CASSIDMTSGGAPDTQYF

size: NA
D: TRBD2
J: TRBJ2-3
V: TRBV27
DNA: TGTGCCAGCCGGGGACTAGCGTATACGCAGTATTTT
CDR3: CASRGLAYTQYF

size: NA
D: NA
J: TRBJ2-7
V: TRBV27
DNA: TGTGCCAGCAGTTCCCGGGGGACGGGAACCTACGAGCAGTACTTC
CDR3: CASSSRGTGTYEQYF

size: NA
D: NA
J: TRBJ1-4
V: TRBV13
DNA: TGTGCCAGCAGCTCGAGAACAGAAATCCTACTTAATGAAAAACTGTTTTTT
CDR3: CASSSRTEILLNEKLFF

size: NA
D: NA
J: TRBJ1-6
V: TRBV6-2/TRBV6-3
DNA: TGTGCCAGCAGCCGCGCGGAGGGCCCTAATTCACCCCTCCACTTT
CDR3: CASSRAEGPNSPLHF

size: NA
D: NA
J: TRBJ1-2
V: TRBV10-3
DNA: TGTGCCATCAGTCCCGACAGGCGCGGCGGCTACACCTTC
CDR3: CAISPDRRGGYTF

size: NA
D: NA
J: TRBJ1-2
V: TRBV7-9
DNA: TGTGCCAGCAGCCCCAGACAGGTCTATGGCTACACCTTC
CDR3: CASSPRQVYGYTF

size: NA
D: NA
J: TRBJ1-3
V: TRBV12-3/TRBV12-4
DNA: TGTGCCAGCAGTTTAAGGGGGAGAAACACCATATATTTT
CDR3: CASSLRGRNTIYF